Presented here are 23 T cell receptor beta chains from one specimen sequenced in a study of human T cells and chemical hapten exposure (dated by TCRdb to the early 2020s). The library was made by RACE. Sequencing was performed on a NextSeq 500. TCRdb passed the public sequencing reads through fastp at Q25 and MiXCR, retaining productive beta sequences. Every entry covers one CDR3 protein and lists the most common genes and DNA from its rows. Within this sample are some 180,000 distinct CDR3 sequences, with approximately 20% of them counted one time only. The ten largest clones represent approximately 6.7% of the sample. The time point label here, explained by the study, means: patch test 1, 2 weeks after DPC sensitization. The treatment or condition label here, explained by the study, means: therapeutic diphenylcyclopropenone sensitization with weekly scalp DPC. Here the sequenced sample was whole blood, taken in connection with sensitization to the hapten diphenylcyclopropenone (DPC). These receptors all stem from a woman aged 45-65 years with alopecia areata. Some clones in this sample may be carry-over from other donors' samples.

The genes are TRBV5-1 and TRBJ2-3; TRBD1 matches at 7 bases. V lost 6 bases, J lost 2 bases, and 9 bases stayed unmatched. The CDR3 length is 15 residues. CDR1 and CDR2 from the germline V gene are SGHRS and YFSETQ. The chain's CDR3 is CASKSGDRDTDTQYF. In DNA, the CDR3 is TGCGCCAGCAAATCCGGGGACAGAGACACAGATACGCAGTATTTT.

Concerning this clonotype: At one end, the junction sequence differs from germline, possibly due to a read error. This chain connects TRBV20-1 to TRBJ2-7; TRBD2 is a possible D gene (6 bases). CDR1 and CDR2 from the germline V gene are DFQATT and SNEGSKA (reference sequence). The CDR3 spans 15 residues. The CDR3 sequence: CSAGDPGTPLYEQYF. The CDR3 DNA reads as TGCAGTGCTGGAGACCCCGGGACTCCTCTCTACGAGCAGTACTTC.

The table lists this clonotype with a few counts. V and J are TRBV29-1 and TRBJ1-4; tentatively, D is TRBD1 (5 bases). Germline CDR1 reads SQVTM; CDR2 reads ANQGSEA. This CDR3 is 12 amino acids long. Trimming shortened V by 4 bases and J by 5 bases, and 8 bases separated the two germline ends. CDR3 sequence reads: CSVGGRNEKLFF. The CDR3 DNA reads as TGCAGCGTTGGGGGACGAAATGAAAAACTGTTTTTT.

This clonotype was observed a handful of times. The CDR3 loop reads CASSLENEKLFF. DNA of the CDR3: TGTGCCAGCAGCTTAGAGAATGAAAAACTGTTTTTT. The gene calls are TRBV7-9 and TRBJ1-4; D unclear. The CDR3 has 12 amino acids. V shed 1 base and J shed 5 bases, with 2 bases lying between them. The germline gives CDR1 SEHNR, CDR2 FQNEAQ (reference sequence).

This clonotype came up a few times. The V call is TRBV6-6, the J call TRBJ2-7; 7 bases map to TRBD1. V was pared by 6 bases and J by 2 bases, with 7 bases of the junction left unmatched. The CDR3 sequence is 14 residues long. Germline values: CDR1 MNHNY, CDR2 SVGAGI (reference sequence). The CDR3, as DNA: TGTGCCAGCAGCTCCGCAGGGGGTGCCTACGAGCAGTACTTC. Protein: CASSSAGGAYEQYF.

This clonotype has more than one count but fewer than ten. This chain joins TRBV29-1 and TRBJ2-5, with no clear D. Germline values: CDR1 SQVTM, CDR2 ANQGSEA. Deletions cut 5 bases from V and 4 bases from J, with 5 bases between. The CDR3 has 10 residues. CDR3 bases: TGCAGCGTTAGAAGAGAGACCCAGTACTTC. Its protein product is CSVRRETQYF.

This rearrangement joins TRBV7-2 to TRBJ1-4; 9 bases are shared with TRBD1. Germline values: CDR1 SGHTA, CDR2 FQGNSA. The CDR3 runs to 14 residues. V trimming: 5 bases; J trimming: 6 bases; junction bases outside the gene matches: 4. CDR3 bases: TGTGCCAGCAGCAGGGACAGGGCAGATGAAAAACTGTTTTTT. Protein sequence: CASSRDRADEKLFF.

This clonotype was seen once. This chain uses TRBV7-2 with TRBJ2-3; TRBD1 aligns across 7 bases. Germline V CDR1 and CDR2: SGHTA, FQGNSA. The CDR3 runs to 15 residues. V was pared by 1 base and J by 3 bases, with 4 bases of the junction left unmatched. CDR3 nucleotide sequence: TGTGCCAGCAGCTTAGAGGCCAGGGGGACAGATACGCAGTATTTT. As protein: CASSLEARGTDTQYF. Full variable domain (missing parts from reference TRBV7-2 and TRBJ2-3): GAGVSQSPSNKVTEKGKDVELRCDPISGHTALYWYRQSLGQGLEFLIYFQGNSAPDKSGLPSDRFSAERTGGSVSTLTIQRTQQEDSAVYLCASSLEARGTDTQYFGPGTRLTVL.

J is TRBJ2-3 and V is TRBV6-4; D uncertain. Per germline, CDR1 MRHNA and CDR2 SNTAGT. This CDR3 spans 12 amino acids. The V end lost 7 bases, the J end lost 6 bases, and 11 bases lay between the germline ends. For the CDR3, the DNA is TGTGCCAGCAAAAGCCCTTCGGATACGCAGTATTTT. Translation gives CASKSPSDTQYF.

The sample holds a few counts of this clonotype. The chain couples TRBV28 to TRBJ1-1; D uncertain. Looked up from germline, CDR1 is MDHEN and CDR2 is SYDVKM. The CDR3 has 12 residues. Trimming cost V 2 bases and J 10 bases, with 11 bases left between them. CDR3 protein: CASSLPLLGAFF. CDR3 coding DNA: TGTGCCAGCAGTTTACCCCTTTTGGGAGCTTTCTTT. The whole variable domain, filled in from reference TRBV28 and TRBJ1-1, reads DVKVTQSSRYLVKRTGEKVFLECVQDMDHENMFWYRQDPGLGLRLIYFSYDVKMKEKGDIPEGYSVSREKKERFSLILESASTNQTSMYLCASSLPLLGAFFGQGTRLTVV.

The V gene is TRBV29-1, the J gene TRBJ2-3; D gene uncertain. CDR3 length: 12 residues. The germline gives CDR1 SQVTM, CDR2 ANQGSEA. The V end lost 7 bases, the J end lost 5 bases, and 13 bases lay between the germline ends. The CDR3 coding sequence is TGCAGCGGGAAACTTATCGGAGATACGCAGTATTTT. This codes for CSGKLIGDTQYF.

The V call is TRBV6-1, the J call TRBJ1-1; no clear D gene. The CDR3 loop spans 15 amino acids. Germline V gene data show CDR1 as MNHNS and CDR2 as SASEGT. Trimming took off 0 bases at V and 1 base at J, with 9 bases between the two ends. CDR3 sequence (DNA): TGTGCCAGCAGTGAAGCAGGGAACCCGAACACTGAAGCTTTCTTT. As protein: CASSEAGNPNTEAFF.

This clonotype showed up just a few times. This chain connects TRBV11-1 to TRBJ2-7; 8 bases line up with TRBD2. The CDR3 is made up of 17 amino acids. CDR1 is SGHAT and CDR2 is FQDESV in the germline V gene (reference sequence). Losses at the gene ends were 1 base for V and 3 bases for J; bases not matched to a gene: 11. CDR3 loop: CASSLDGGGAQFYEQYF. The CDR3 DNA follows: TGTGCCAGCAGCTTAGACGGGGGGGGAGCCCAGTTCTACGAGCAGTACTTC. Together with reference TRBV11-1 and TRBJ2-7, the CDR3 gives the full variable domain: EAEVAQSPRYKITEKSQAVAFWCDPISGHATLYWYRQILGQGPELLVQFQDESVVDDSQLPKDRFSAERLKGVDSTLKIQPAELGDSAMYLCASSLDGGGAQFYEQYFGPGTRLTVT.

This clonotype has a count of ten or more. The chain combines TRBV3-1 with TRBJ2-7, with D perhaps matching TRBD2 (5 bases). Trimming pared 1 base from V and 3 bases from J, leaving 10 bases between. The germline V gene has CDR1 LGHDT and CDR2 YNNKEL (reference sequence). The CDR3 runs 14 residues. The CDR3 coding sequence is TGTGCCAGCAGCCAAGCTTACCGGGACTACGAGCAGTACTTC. Protein sequence: CASSQAYRDYEQYF.

This clonotype was recorded a few times. J is TRBJ1-5 and V is TRBV20-1; tentatively, D is TRBD1 (5 bases). The V gene lost 3 bases and the J gene lost 4 bases, with 16 bases spanning the gap. The CDR3 extends over 15 amino acids. Germline CDR1 reads DFQATT; CDR2 reads SNEGSKA (reference sequence). The chain's CDR3 is CSASGGLNRNQPQHF. For the CDR3, the DNA is TGCAGTGCTAGCGGGGGACTGAATAGAAATCAGCCCCAGCATTTT.

The chain joins TRBV11-3 to TRBJ2-3, with a tentative D call TRBD1 (6 bases). V gave up 1 base and J gave up 0 bases, with 14 bases separating them. Germline V CDR1 and CDR2: SGHNT, YENEEA. The CDR3 runs to 17 residues. The chain's CDR3 is CASSLGVRTDSTDTQYF. The CDR3 bases are TGTGCCAGCAGCTTAGGAGTCCGGACAGACAGCACAGATACGCAGTATTTT. The full variable domain, completed using reference TRBV11-3 and TRBJ2-3, is EAGVVQSPRYKIIEKKQPVAFWCNPISGHNTLYWYLQNLGQGPELLIRYENEEAVDDSQLPKDRFSAERLKGVDSTLKIQPAELGDSAVYLCASSLGVRTDSTDTQYFGPGTRLTVL.

This clonotype has more than one count but fewer than ten. The chain couples TRBV3-1 to TRBJ2-5; the D is unclear. The CDR3 is 12 amino acids. V shed 1 base and J shed 2 bases, with 2 bases lying between them. Germline CDR1 reads LGHDT; CDR2 reads YNNKEL (reference sequence). CDR3 amino acids: CASSQVQETQYF. CDR3 nucleotides: TGTGCCAGCAGCCAAGTTCAAGAGACCCAGTACTTC.

The CDR3 here is CATSRYGGRGGNEQFF. CDR3 DNA: TGTGCCACCAGTCGCTATGGGGGGAGGGGTGGCAATGAGCAGTTCTTC. The V and J genes are TRBV24-1 and TRBJ2-1; 7 positions match TRBD2. The CDR3 length is 16 residues. V shed 6 bases, J shed 6 bases, and the junction held 13 bases outside the gene matches. CDR1 and CDR2 (germline): KGHDR, SFDVKD.

This clonotype was seen more than once but under ten times. The rearrangement joins TRBV5-1 to TRBJ2-2; a possible D gene is TRBD1 (6 bases). V was shortened by 0 bases and J by 4 bases, with 7 bases between the two germline ends. The CDR3 extends over 14 amino acids. Germline loops: CDR1 SGHRS, CDR2 YFSETQ. In DNA form, the CDR3 reads TGCGCCAGCAGCTTGGGGGACACCACCGGGGAGCTGTTTTTT. Its translation: CASSLGDTTGELFF.

The chain joins TRBV4-2 to TRBJ2-7; possibly TRBD2 for D (5 bases). CDR1 is LGHNA, CDR2 YNFKEQ, per germline. The CDR3 loop spans 14 amino acids. Trimming removed 0 bases from V and 2 bases from J, with 8 bases in between. The DNA for the CDR3 is TGTGCCAGCAGCCAAGATCTACTAGCCTACGAGCAGTACTTC. Translated, it gives CASSQDLLAYEQYF.

The chain recombines TRBV4-1 with TRBJ2-3; D is unclear. The CDR3 contains 14 residues. Trimming pared 0 bases from V and 2 bases from J, leaving 6 bases between. Per the germline V gene, CDR1 is MGHRA and CDR2 is YSYEKL. For the CDR3, the DNA is TGCGCCAGCAGCCAAGAGGGCCCCACAGATACGCAGTATTTT. Translation gives CASSQEGPTDTQYF.

This clonotype was seen more than once but under ten times. This chain links TRBV3-1 with TRBJ1-5; possible D gene TRBD1, 5 bases. This CDR3 has 16 amino acids. The germline CDR1 and CDR2 sequences are LGHDT and YNNKEL (reference sequence). Trimming took off 1 base at V and 2 bases at J, with 12 bases between the two ends. The CDR3 sequence: CASSQGGGVGNQPQHF. The CDR3 DNA reads as TGTGCCAGCAGCCAAGGGGGCGGGGTAGGCAATCAGCCCCAGCATTTT.

The V and J genes are TRBV5-1 and TRBJ2-5; D not resolved. The V gene's germline CDR1 is SGHRS and CDR2 YFSETQ. V was pared by 4 bases and J by 7 bases, with 8 bases between. CDR3 length: 11 residues. The CDR3 bases are TGCGCCAGCAGCGCACAGTGGACCCAGTACTTC. Protein: CASSAQWTQYF.